This TCR beta chain is drawn from a study of T cell repertoires in cytomegalovirus infection. V dropped 6 bases and J dropped 5 bases, with 20 bases sitting between them. Germline V gives CDR1 SGHTA, CDR2 FQGNSA. The CDR3 loop spans 16 amino acids. In TCRdb, the reads were re-called with MiXCR into one record per CDR3 protein. The repertoire includes nearly 700,000 distinct CDR3 sequences, approximately 33% of them detected once, and 18% sits in the top ten. This clonotype was seen only once. Its specificity is unknown. This rearrangement joins TRBV7-2 to TRBJ2-1; D perhaps matches TRBD2 (7 bases). The sequencing here drew on cultured PBMCs, taken from culture after CMV antigen stimulation. This sequence originates from a human donor in good health (CMV status not recorded). Some clones in this sample may be carry-over from other donors' samples. The CDR3 region has the DNA TGTGCCAGCAGTCCCCCACGGGGGGCCGAGAACAATGAGCAGTTCTTC. Translating it yields CASSPPRGAENNEQFF.